This TCR beta chain stems from a study of OX40 agonist ivuxolimab in advanced cancers. Study-level background: Enrollees could have had prior anti-PD-1, anti-PD-L1 or anti-CTLA-4 therapy, which about 42% had received. Patients achieving partial responses numbered three: one hepatocellular carcinoma case and two cutaneous melanoma cases. Study observations and caveats: In general, CD8+ T cells held more expanded clones than CD4+ did, on average.

About this clone: Its antigen is as yet unknown.

Produced via immunoSEQ multiplex PCR; TCRdb's table is partial and in-frame only. The repertoire holds 79,000 or so clones, with approximately 85% as singletons. The germline V and J ends were trimmed by 3 bases and 6 bases, with 10 bases remaining between them. The CDR3 covers 13 residues. The germline CDR1 and CDR2 sequences are MGHDK and SYGVNS. Blood draws occurred at baseline, cycle 4 day 1, and cycle 7 day 1. The material was CD4+ or CD8+ T cells sorted from blood, obtained in a trial of the OX40 agonist ivuxolimab. The chain has TRBV25-1 and TRBJ2-3; no definite D call. The sequence derives from an adult with an advanced solid tumor such as melanoma, head and neck, liver or kidney cancer. Here the CDR3 DNA reads TGTGCCAGCAGTGATATTCTGAGGGATACGCAGTATTTT. Encoded protein: CASSDILRDTQYF.